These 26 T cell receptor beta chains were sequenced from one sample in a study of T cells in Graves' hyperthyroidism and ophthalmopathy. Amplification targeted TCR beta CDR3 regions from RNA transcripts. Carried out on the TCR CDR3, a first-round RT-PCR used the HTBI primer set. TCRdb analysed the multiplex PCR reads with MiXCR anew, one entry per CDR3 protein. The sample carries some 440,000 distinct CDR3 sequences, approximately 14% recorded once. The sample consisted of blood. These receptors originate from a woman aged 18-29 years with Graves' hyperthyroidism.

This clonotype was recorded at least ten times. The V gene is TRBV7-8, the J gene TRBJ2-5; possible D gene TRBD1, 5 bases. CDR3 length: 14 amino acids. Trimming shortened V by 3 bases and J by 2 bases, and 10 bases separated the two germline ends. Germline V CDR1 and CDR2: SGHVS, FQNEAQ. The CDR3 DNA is TGTGCCAGCAGCTTTGGGTGGACACAAGAGACCCAGTACTTC. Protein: CASSFGWTQETQYF.

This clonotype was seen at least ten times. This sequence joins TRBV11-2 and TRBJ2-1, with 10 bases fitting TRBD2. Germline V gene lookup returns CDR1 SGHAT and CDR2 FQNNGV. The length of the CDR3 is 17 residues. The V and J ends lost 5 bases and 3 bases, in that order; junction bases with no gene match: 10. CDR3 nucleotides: TGTGCCAGCAGCCCCACCAGCGGGGGGGCAATCTACAATGAGCAGTTCTTC. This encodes CASSPTSGGAIYNEQFF. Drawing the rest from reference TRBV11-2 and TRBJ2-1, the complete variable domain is EAGVAQSPRYKIIEKRQSVAFWCNPISGHATLYWYQQILGQGPKLLIQFQNNGVVDDSQLPKDRFSAERLKGVDSTLKIQPAKLEDSAVYLCASSPTSGGAIYNEQFFGPGTRLTVL.

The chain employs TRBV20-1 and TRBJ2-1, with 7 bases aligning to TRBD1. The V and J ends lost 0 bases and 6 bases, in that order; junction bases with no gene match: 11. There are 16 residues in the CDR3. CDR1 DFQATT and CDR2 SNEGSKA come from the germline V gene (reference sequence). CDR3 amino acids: CSARDYGNRGFNEQFF. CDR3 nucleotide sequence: TGCAGTGCTAGAGATTATGGGAACAGGGGATTCAATGAGCAGTTCTTC.

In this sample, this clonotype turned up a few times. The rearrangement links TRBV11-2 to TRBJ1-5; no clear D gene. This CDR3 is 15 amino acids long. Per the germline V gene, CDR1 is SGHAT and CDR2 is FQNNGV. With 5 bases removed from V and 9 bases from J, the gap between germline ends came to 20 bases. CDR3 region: CASSQESGPQWPQHF. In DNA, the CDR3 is TGTGCCAGCAGCCAAGAGTCGGGCCCCCAGTGGCCCCAGCATTTT.

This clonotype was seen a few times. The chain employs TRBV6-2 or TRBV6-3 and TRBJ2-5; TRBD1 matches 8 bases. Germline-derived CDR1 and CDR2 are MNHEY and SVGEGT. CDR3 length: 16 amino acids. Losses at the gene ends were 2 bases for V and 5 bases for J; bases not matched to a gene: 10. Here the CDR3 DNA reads TGTGCCAGCAGTTACCCGACAGGGGAAGAGGTCGAGACCCAGTACTTC. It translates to CASSYPTGEEVETQYF.

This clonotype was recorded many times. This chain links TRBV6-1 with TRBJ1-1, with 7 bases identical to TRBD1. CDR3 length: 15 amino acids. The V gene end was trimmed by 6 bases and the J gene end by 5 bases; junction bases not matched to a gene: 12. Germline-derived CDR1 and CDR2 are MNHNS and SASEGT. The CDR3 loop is CASSTLTGPQTEAFF. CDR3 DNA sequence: TGTGCCAGCAGCACCCTGACAGGGCCCCAAACTGAAGCTTTCTTT.

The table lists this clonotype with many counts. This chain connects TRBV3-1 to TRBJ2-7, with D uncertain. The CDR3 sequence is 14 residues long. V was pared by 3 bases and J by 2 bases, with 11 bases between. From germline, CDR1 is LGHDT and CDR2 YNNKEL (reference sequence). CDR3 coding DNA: TGTGCCAGCAGCCATATAAGCGCGGCCTACGAGCAGTACTTC. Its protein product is CASSHISAAYEQYF.

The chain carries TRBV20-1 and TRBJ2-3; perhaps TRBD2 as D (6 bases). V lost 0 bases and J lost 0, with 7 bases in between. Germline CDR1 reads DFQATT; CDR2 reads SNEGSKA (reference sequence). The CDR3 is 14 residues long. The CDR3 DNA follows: TGCAGTGCTAGAGAGCGGGGTAGCACAGATACGCAGTATTTT. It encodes CSARERGSTDTQYF.

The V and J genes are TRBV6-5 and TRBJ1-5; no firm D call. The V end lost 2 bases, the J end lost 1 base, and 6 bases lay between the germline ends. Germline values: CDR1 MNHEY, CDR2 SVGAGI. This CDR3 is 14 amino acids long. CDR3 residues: CASSYDQSNQPQHF. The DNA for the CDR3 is TGTGCCAGCAGTTACGATCAAAGCAATCAGCCCCAGCATTTT.

CDR3 nucleotides: TGTGCCAGCAGTTACGGGAGCAGGGCCGGCTATGGCTACACCTTC. Protein sequence: CASSYGSRAGYGYTF. This sequence joins TRBV6-6 and TRBJ1-2; D possibly corresponds to TRBD1 (5 bases). Trimming cost V 2 bases and J 4 bases, with 14 bases left between them. The germline V gene has CDR1 MNHNY and CDR2 SVGAGI (reference sequence). There are 15 residues in the CDR3.

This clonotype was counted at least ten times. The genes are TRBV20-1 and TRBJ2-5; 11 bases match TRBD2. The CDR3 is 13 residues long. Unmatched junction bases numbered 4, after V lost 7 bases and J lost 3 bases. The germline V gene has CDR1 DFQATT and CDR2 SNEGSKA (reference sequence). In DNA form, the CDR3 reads TGCAGTGTCGGGACTAGCGGCAAAGAGACCCAGTACTTC. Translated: CSVGTSGKETQYF.

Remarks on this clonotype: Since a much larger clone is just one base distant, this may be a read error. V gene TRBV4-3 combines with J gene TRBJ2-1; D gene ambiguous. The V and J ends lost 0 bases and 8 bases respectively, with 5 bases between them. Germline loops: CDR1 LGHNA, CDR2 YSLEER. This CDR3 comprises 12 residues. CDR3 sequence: CASSQDLDEQFF. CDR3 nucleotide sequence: TGCGCCAGCAGCCAAGATCTGGATGAGCAGTTCTTC.

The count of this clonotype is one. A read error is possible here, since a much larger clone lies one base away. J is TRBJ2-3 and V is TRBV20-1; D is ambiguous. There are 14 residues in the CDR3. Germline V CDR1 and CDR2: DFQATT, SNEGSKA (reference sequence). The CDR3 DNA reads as TGCAGTGCTGGAGAACCGAGAATCACAGATACGCAGTATTTT. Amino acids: CSAGEPRITDTQYF.

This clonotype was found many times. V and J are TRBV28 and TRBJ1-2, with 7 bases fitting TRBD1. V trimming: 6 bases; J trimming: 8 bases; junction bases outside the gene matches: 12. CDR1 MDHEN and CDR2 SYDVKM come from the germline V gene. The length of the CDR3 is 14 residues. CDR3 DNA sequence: TGTGCCAGCAGACTAGACAGGGTACTTGAGGGCTACACCTTC. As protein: CASRLDRVLEGYTF.

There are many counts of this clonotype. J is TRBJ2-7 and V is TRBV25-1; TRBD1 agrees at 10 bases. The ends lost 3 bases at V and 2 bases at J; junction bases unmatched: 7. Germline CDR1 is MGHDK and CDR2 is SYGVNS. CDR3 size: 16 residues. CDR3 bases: TGTGCCAGCAGTGATCGTGGGACAGGGGCGACCTACGAGCAGTACTTC. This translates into CASSDRGTGATYEQYF.

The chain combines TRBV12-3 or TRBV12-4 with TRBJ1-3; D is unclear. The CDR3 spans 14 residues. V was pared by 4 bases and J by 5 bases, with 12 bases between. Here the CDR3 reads CASSSSHIRNTIYF. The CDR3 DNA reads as TGTGCCAGCAGTTCCAGTCATATCCGAAACACCATATATTTT.

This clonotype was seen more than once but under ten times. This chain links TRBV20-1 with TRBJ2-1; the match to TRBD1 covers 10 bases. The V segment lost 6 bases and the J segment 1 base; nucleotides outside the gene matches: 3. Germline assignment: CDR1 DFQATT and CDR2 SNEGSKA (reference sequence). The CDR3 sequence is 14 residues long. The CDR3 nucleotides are TGCAGTGCAGCGGGACAGGGGTCCTACAATGAGCAGTTCTTC. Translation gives CSAAGQGSYNEQFF.

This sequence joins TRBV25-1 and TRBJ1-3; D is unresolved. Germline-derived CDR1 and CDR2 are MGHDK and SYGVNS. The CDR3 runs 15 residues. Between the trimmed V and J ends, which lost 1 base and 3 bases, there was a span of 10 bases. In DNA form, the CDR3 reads TGTGCCAGCAGTGAATCCGGACCTCATGGAAACACCATATATTTT. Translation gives CASSESGPHGNTIYF.

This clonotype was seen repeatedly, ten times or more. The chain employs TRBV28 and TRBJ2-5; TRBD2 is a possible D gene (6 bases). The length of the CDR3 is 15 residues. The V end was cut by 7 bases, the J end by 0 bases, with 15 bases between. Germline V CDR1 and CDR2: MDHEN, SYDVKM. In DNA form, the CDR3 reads TGTGCCAGCACCTATAGCGGTCCGTACCAAGAGACCCAGTACTTC. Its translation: CASTYSGPYQETQYF.

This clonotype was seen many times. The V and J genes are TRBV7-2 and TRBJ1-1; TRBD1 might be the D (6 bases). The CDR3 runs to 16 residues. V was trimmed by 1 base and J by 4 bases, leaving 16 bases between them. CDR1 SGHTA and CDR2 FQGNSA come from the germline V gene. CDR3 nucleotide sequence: TGTGCCAGCAGCTTAGTAAGCAGGGGAGGACGCACTGAAGCTTTCTTT. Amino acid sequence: CASSLVSRGGRTEAFF.

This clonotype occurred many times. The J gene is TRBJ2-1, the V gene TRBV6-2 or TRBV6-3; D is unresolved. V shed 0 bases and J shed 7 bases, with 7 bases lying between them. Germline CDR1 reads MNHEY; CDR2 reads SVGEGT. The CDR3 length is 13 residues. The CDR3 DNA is TGTGCCAGCAGTTACTCCGAGGTGAATGAGCAGTTCTTC. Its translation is CASSYSEVNEQFF.

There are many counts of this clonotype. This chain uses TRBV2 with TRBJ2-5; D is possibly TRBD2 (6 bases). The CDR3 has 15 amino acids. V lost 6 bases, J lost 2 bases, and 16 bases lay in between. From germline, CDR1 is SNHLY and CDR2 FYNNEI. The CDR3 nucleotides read TGTGCCAGCAGGAACCGGGACTTAATACAAGAGACCCAGTACTTC. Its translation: CASRNRDLIQETQYF.

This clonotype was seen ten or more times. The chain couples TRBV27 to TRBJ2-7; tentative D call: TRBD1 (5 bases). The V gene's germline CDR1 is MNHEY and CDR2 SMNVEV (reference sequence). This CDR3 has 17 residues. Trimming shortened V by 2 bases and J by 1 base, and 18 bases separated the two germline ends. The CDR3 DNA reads TGTGCCAGCAGTTTACTCTCTCCAGGGCTAGGGTCCTACGAGCAGTACTTC. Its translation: CASSLLSPGLGSYEQYF.

As DNA, the CDR3 is TGCGCCAGCAGCCTCACTACAGGGGGCGAGACCCAGTACTTC. It translates to CASSLTTGGETQYF. The chain combines TRBV4-3 with TRBJ2-5; 9 bases are a match to TRBD1. The CDR3 totals 14 residues. Per germline, CDR1 LGHNA and CDR2 YSLEER. V lost 4 bases, J lost 5 bases, and 5 bases stayed unmatched.

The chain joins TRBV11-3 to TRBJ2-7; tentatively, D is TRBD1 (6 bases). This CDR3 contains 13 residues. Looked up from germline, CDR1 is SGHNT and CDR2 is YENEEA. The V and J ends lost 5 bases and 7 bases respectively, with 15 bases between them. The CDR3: CASSITGTMEQYF. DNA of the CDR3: TGTGCCAGCAGCATCACCGGGACAATGGAGCAGTACTTC.

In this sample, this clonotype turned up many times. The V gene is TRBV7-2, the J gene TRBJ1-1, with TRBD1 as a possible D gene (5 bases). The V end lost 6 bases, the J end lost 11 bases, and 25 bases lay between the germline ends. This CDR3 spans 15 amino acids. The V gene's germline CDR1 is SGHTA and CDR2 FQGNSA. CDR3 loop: CASRAGSGRIPRAFF. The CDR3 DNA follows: TGTGCCAGCAGAGCAGGGTCGGGACGGATTCCGAGGGCTTTCTTT.